These T cell receptor beta chains were read from a single sample in a study of early T cells in non-severe SARS-CoV-2 infection. TCRdb re-called the 5' RACE reads with MiXCR, one entry per CDR3 protein. Among 15,000 to 20,000 distinct CDR3 sequences listed, roughly 5% were seen once. Sequenced: whole blood. The origin of the receptors is an adult who was a healthcare worker with PCR-confirmed SARS-CoV-2 infection or an uninfected control (not recorded which). The CDR3 runs from the conserved cysteine through the conserved F or W. The order of the fields is V gene, D gene, J gene, clone size, CDR3 DNA, CDR3 protein. The D gene is left open where the match is weak. Some rows have no size entry. The others give once, few or many, or a class for an expanded clone.

>TRBV20-1|TRBD1|TRBJ1-1|many
TGCAGTGGGACAGGGTCCATGAACACTGAAGCTTTCTTT
CSGTGSMNTEAFF
>TRBV28|NA|TRBJ2-6|once
TGTGCCAGCAGTTTAGGGGGGTCTGGGGCCAACGTCCTGACTTTC
CASSLGGSGANVLTF
>TRBV4-1|NA|TRBJ2-7|NA
TGCGCCAGCAGCCAAGTATGGGGGGCTGGGCTACCGTACGAGCAGTACTTC
CASSQVWGAGLPYEQYF
>TRBV13|NA|TRBJ2-4|many
TGTGCCAGCAGCTCCCGACTAGTACAGAACATTCAGTACTTC
CASSSRLVQNIQYF
>TRBV6-2/TRBV6-3|TRBD1|TRBJ1-5|many
TGTGCCACTCTGATGGACAGGGGTAGCAATCAGCCCCAGCATTTT
CATLMDRGSNQPQHF
>TRBV7-2|TRBD2|TRBJ2-2|many
TGTGCCAGCAGCTTAGCCGGCGGGAGGGCCGGGGAGCTGTTTTTT
CASSLAGGRAGELFF
>TRBV27|NA|TRBJ2-7|medium-sized
TGTGCCAGCAGTCTCGGCGCGGACTCCTACGAGCAGTACTTC
CASSLGADSYEQYF
>TRBV20-1|NA|TRBJ2-1|medium-sized
TGCAGTGCCGAGAGATCAGAAACTGAGCAGTTCTTC
CSAERSETEQFF
>TRBV11-3|NA|TRBJ2-3|NA
TGTGCCAGCAGCTTAGGTGCGTTTAGCACAGATACGCAGTATTTT
CASSLGAFSTDTQYF
>TRBV29-1|NA|TRBJ1-2|medium-sized
TGCAGCGTTGTGATGTTAGGTCGGATGAATGGCTACACCTTC
CSVVMLGRMNGYTF
>TRBV4-1|TRBD2|TRBJ2-5|NA
TGCGCCAGCAGCCACCCGACTAGCGCCCAAGAGACCCAGTACTTC
CASSHPTSAQETQYF
>TRBV12-3/TRBV12-4|NA|TRBJ1-1|NA
TGTGCCAGCAGTGGAAACCCAAGGGATTACACTGAAGCTTTCTTT
CASSGNPRDYTEAFF
>TRBV2|NA|TRBJ2-7|NA
TGTGTCAGCAGAGGTATCTACGAGCAGTACTTC
CVSRGIYEQYF
>TRBV7-8|NA|TRBJ2-6|NA
TGTGCCAGCAGCTTAGTACCGGGATCAGGGGCCAACGTCCTGACTTTC
CASSLVPGSGANVLTF
>TRBV12-3/TRBV12-4|TRBD2|TRBJ2-3|NA
TGTGCCAGCAGCCGTATGAAGGGTCTGGCGGGAGGTGCAGATACGCAGTATTTT
CASSRMKGLAGGADTQYF
>TRBV5-6|NA|TRBJ1-1|few
TGTGCCAGCAGCTGGGGACGGGGCAGATTGAACACTGAAGCTTTCTTT
CASSWGRGRLNTEAFF
>TRBV7-2|NA|TRBJ1-5|medium-sized
TGTGCCAGCAGCCCTGTTGGCAGTAGCAATCAGCCCCAGCATTTT
CASSPVGSSNQPQHF
>TRBV3-1|NA|TRBJ2-5|few
TGTGCCAGCAGCCAAGTCCAAGAGACCCAGTACTTC
CASSQVQETQYF
>TRBV11-2|TRBD1|TRBJ2-5|few
TGTGCCAGCAGCCGGGGACAGTTGCAAGAGACCCAGTACTTC
CASSRGQLQETQYF
>TRBV19|TRBD2|TRBJ2-1|many
TGTGCCACCGCAGGGAGAGCGGGAGACAATGAGCAGTTCTTC
CATAGRAGDNEQFF
>TRBV19|TRBD2|TRBJ2-2|medium-sized
TGTGCCAGTAATAGCGGGACGAACACCGGGGAGCTGTTTTTT
CASNSGTNTGELFF
>TRBV7-9|NA|TRBJ2-1|many
TGTGCCAGCAGCTTAGGTTCGGCCGATGAGCAGTTCTTC
CASSLGSADEQFF
>TRBV28|NA|TRBJ2-1|many
TGTGCCAGCAGTTTGGGGGGTCATGAGCAGTTCTTC
CASSLGGHEQFF
>TRBV7-9|TRBD1|TRBJ2-1|NA
TGTGCCAGCCCTCCAAAGGGACAGGACCTGGATGAGCAGTTCTTC
CASPPKGQDLDEQFF
>TRBV28|NA|TRBJ1-6|few
TGTGCCAGCAGTTTAGGGGCAGGGATTATGGGTAATTCACCCCTCCACTTT
CASSLGAGIMGNSPLHF
>TRBV11-2|TRBD1|TRBJ2-7|many
TGTGCCAGCAGCTTTATGGGACAGGCCCCCTACGAGCAGTACTTC
CASSFMGQAPYEQYF
>TRBV11-2|NA|TRBJ2-2|few
TGTGCCAGCAGCCCACCCCCAGCTTCCGCGAACACCGGGGAGCTGTTTTTT
CASSPPPASANTGELFF